This T cell receptor (beta chain) derives from a study of blood T cell repertoires in COVID-19. Turning to the study itself: Spain, Italy and the United States supplied samples that represented acute and convalescent COVID-19. Sources were T cells, B-cell-depleted T cells, or PBMCs; the material itself was cDNA or gDNA.

Germline CDR1 is ENHRY and CDR2 is SYGVKD. Trimming removed 4 bases from V and 3 bases from J, with 8 bases in between. This CDR3 is built from 13 residues. In the original analysis: It was from reference gene primer amplification that nucleated cell counts were estimated. Produced via immunoSEQ multiplex PCR; TCRdb's table is partial and in-frame only. D and trimming were read from the DNA, whereas the V and J calls and clone size are those reported in that table. The repertoire holds nearly 300,000 clones, with around 88% as singletons. Material for sequencing was peripheral blood. This chain connects TRBV10-3 to TRBJ2-3; D not certain. This clonotype was sampled from a woman aged 30 to 39 who had recovered from COVID-19. Here the CDR3 DNA reads TGTGCCATCAGTGCTGAGGCGACAGATACGCAGTATTTT. Its translation is CAISAEATDTQYF.